One sample yielded the 30 T cell receptor beta chains listed below, sequenced in a study of blood T cell repertoires in COVID-19. Profiled with immunoSEQ multiplex PCR; TCRdb holds only in-frame clones, not every one. The sample shows fewer than 150,000 clones, around nine tenths of them seen only once. Specimen: peripheral blood. The receptor source for this set is a woman aged 40 to 49 with acute or convalescent COVID-19.

The chain joins TRBV3-1 (or the pseudogene TRBV3-2) to TRBJ2-1; 10 bases align to TRBD1. With V trimmed by 7 bases and J by 7 bases, 7 bases remained unmatched. CDR1 and CDR2 from the germline V gene are LGHDT and YNNKEL (reference sequence). CDR3 length: 14 residues. CDR3: CASIPGQGSNEQFF. In DNA form, the CDR3 reads TGTGCCAGCATCCCGGGACAGGGGAGTAATGAGCAGTTCTTC.

The chain's CDR3 is CASSTPWTGNYNEQFF. The CDR3, as DNA: TGTGCCAGCAGCACTCCCTGGACAGGGAACTACAATGAGCAGTTCTTC. This chain uses TRBV5-4 with TRBJ2-1, with 8 bases aligning to TRBD1. V lost 4 bases to trimming and J lost 3 bases; unmatched junction nucleotides: 9. CDR1 and CDR2 (germline): SGHNT, YYREEE (reference sequence). The CDR3 consists of 16 residues.

The chain uses TRBV3-1 (or the pseudogene TRBV3-2) and TRBJ1-4; no clear D gene. From germline, CDR1 is LGHDT and CDR2 YNNKEL (reference sequence). V lost 3 bases, J lost 4 bases, and 12 bases lay in between. The length of the CDR3 is 15 residues. CDR3 nucleotide sequence: TGTGCCAGCAGCCAGGGCCCCCAACTTAATGAAAAACTGTTTTTT. This translates into CASSQGPQLNEKLFF.

The chain employs TRBV12-3 or TRBV12-4 and TRBJ2-7, with a weak D call TRBD2 (6 bases). The CDR3 has 13 residues. V was cut by 5 bases and J by 3 bases, with 11 bases left in between. CDR3 sequence: CASSAGLNYEQYF. The CDR3, as DNA: TGTGCCAGCAGTGCGGGACTTAACTACGAGCAGTACTTC.

The chain carries TRBV9 and TRBJ2-3, with D possibly matching TRBD1 (6 bases). Germline-derived CDR1 and CDR2 are SGDLS and YYNGEE. The CDR3 has 15 residues. Trimming took off 0 bases at V and 3 bases at J, with 11 bases between the two ends. This chain's CDR3 is CASSVGDTGTDTQYF. CDR3 DNA sequence: TGTGCCAGCAGCGTAGGTGACACAGGGACAGATACGCAGTATTTT.

This rearrangement joins TRBV30 to TRBJ1-5; 8 nucleotides line up with TRBD1. Germline V gives CDR1 GTSNPN, CDR2 SVGIG (reference sequence). V shed 4 bases and J 0 bases; nucleotides not matched to a gene: 8. The CDR3 has 16 amino acids. CDR3 DNA sequence: TGTGCCTGGAACAGGGGGGAACTTTATAGCAATCAGCCCCAGCATTTT. Translated: CAWNRGELYSNQPQHF.

This rearrangement joins TRBV5-4 to TRBJ2-2; maybe TRBD1 (6 bases). The CDR3 is 16 amino acids. Germline V CDR1 and CDR2: SGHNT, YYREEE (reference sequence). Trimming shortened V by 2 bases and J by 5 bases, and 16 bases separated the two germline ends. The CDR3 DNA reads as TGTGCCAGCAGCTTCAACAGGGTCGGTGGAACCGGGGAGCTGTTTTTT. This translates into CASSFNRVGGTGELFF. Looking up the rest from reference TRBV5-4 and TRBJ2-2 gives the full variable domain: ETGVTQSPTHLIKTRGQQVTLRCSSQSGHNTVSWYQQALGQGPQFIFQYYREEENGRGNFPPRFSGLQFPNYSSELNVNALELDDSALYLCASSFNRVGGTGELFFGEGSRLTVL.

CDR3 sequence reads: CASSLTGYEQYF. The CDR3 DNA sequence: TGTGCCAGCAGCTTGACGGGCTACGAGCAGTACTTC. The rearrangement links TRBV5-6 to TRBJ2-7; D gene ambiguous. V lost 1 base and J 3 bases, leaving 5 bases between the germline ends. Per the germline V gene, CDR1 is SGHDT and CDR2 is YYEEEE. This CDR3 has 12 amino acids.

This chain uses TRBV5-5 with TRBJ2-7; D is possibly TRBD1 (6 bases). Trimming cost V 5 bases and J 0 bases, with 18 bases left between them. The germline V gene encodes CDR1 SGHKS and CDR2 YYEKEE (reference sequence). The length of the CDR3 is 16 residues. CDR3 in DNA: TGTGCCAGCAGATTCTTATGGACAGATGTCTCCTACGAGCAGTACTTC. It yields the protein CASRFLWTDVSYEQYF. Full variable domain (remainder filled in from reference TRBV5-5 and TRBJ2-7): DAGVTQSPTHLIKTRGQQVTLRCSPISGHKSVSWYQQVLGQGPQFIFQYYEKEERGRGNFPDRFSARQFPNYSSELNVNALLLGDSALYLCASRFLWTDVSYEQYFGPGTRLTVT.

This clone has only a few counts. V gene TRBV2 combines with J gene TRBJ1-5; 9 nucleotides line up with TRBD1. The CDR3 length is 14 residues. The germline V gene encodes CDR1 SNHLY and CDR2 FYNNEI. Trimming took 4 bases from V and 2 from J; bases not matched to a gene: 0. CDR3 sequence reads: CASSGDRGNQPQHF. For the CDR3, the DNA is TGTGCCAGCAGTGGGGACAGGGGCAATCAGCCCCAGCATTTT.

With regard to this clone: This specimen includes other DNA sequences encoding the same CDR3. V and J are TRBV10-3 and TRBJ1-2, with TRBD1 as a possible D gene (6 bases). Looked up from germline, CDR1 is ENHRY and CDR2 is SYGVKD. The CDR3 has 12 amino acids. Trimming left V 6 bases short and J 5 bases short, with 10 bases between. The CDR3 sequence is CAISDDRYGYTF. CDR3 sequence (DNA): TGTGCCATCAGCGACGACAGGTATGGCTACACCTTC.

CDR3 residues: CASSGQGDGYTF. The CDR3 DNA sequence: TGTGCCAGCTCAGGACAGGGCGATGGCTACACCTTC. The chain recombines TRBV18 with TRBJ1-2; TRBD1 matches 8 bases. Germline lookup yields CDR1 KGHSH and CDR2 LQKENI. The CDR3 runs to 12 residues. V trimming: 5 bases; J trimming: 6 bases; junction bases outside the gene matches: 2.

The chain employs TRBV18 and TRBJ1-6; no reliable D call. V gave up 1 base and J gave up 7 bases, with 11 bases separating them. The CDR3 spans 15 residues. From germline, CDR1 is KGHSH and CDR2 LQKENI. This chain's CDR3 is CASSPQTEQNSPLHF. DNA for the CDR3: TGTGCCAGCTCACCACAAACAGAGCAGAATTCACCCCTCCACTTT.

This CDR3 is CASRGTGTDNSPLHF. CDR3 in DNA: TGTGCCAGCAGGGGGACCGGGACAGATAATTCACCCCTCCACTTT. The V gene is TRBV6-6, the J gene TRBJ1-6; 7 positions match TRBD1. The CDR3 has 15 residues. The germline CDR1 and CDR2 sequences are MNHNY and SVGAGI (reference sequence). J gave up 5 bases and V 6 bases, and 7 bases lay outside the gene matches.

The chain uses TRBV13 and TRBJ2-3, with 9 bases identical to TRBD2. CDR1 and CDR2 (germline): PRHDT, FYEKMQ (reference sequence). After removal of 1 base from V and 6 bases from J, the junction contained 11 bases not matched to a gene. The CDR3 covers 17 residues. CDR3 sequence: CASSLESSGTRWDTQYF. DNA of the CDR3: TGTGCCAGCAGCTTAGAATCTAGCGGGACGAGGTGGGATACGCAGTATTTT. The full variable domain, rest sourced from reference TRBV13 and TRBJ2-3, is AAGVIQSPRHLIKEKRETATLKCYPIPRHDTVYWYQQGPGQDPQFLISFYEKMQSDKGSIPDRFSAQQFSDYHSELNMSSLELGDSALYFCASSLESSGTRWDTQYFGPGTRLTVL.

V gene TRBV28 combines with J gene TRBJ1-1; 7 bases are a match to TRBD1. CDR3 size: 15 residues. In germline, CDR1 is MDHEN, CDR2 SYDVKM. Trimming at V came to 3 bases and at J to 0 bases, leaving 4 bases not matched to a gene. CDR3 amino acids: CASSFWGQLNTEAFF. As DNA, the CDR3 is TGTGCCAGCAGTTTTTGGGGACAGTTGAACACTGAAGCTTTCTTT.

V usage is TRBV6-5 and J usage is TRBJ1-1; TRBD1 aligns across 7 bases. Germline V gives CDR1 MNHEY, CDR2 SVGAGI. Unmatched junction bases numbered 6, after V lost 6 bases and J lost 2 bases. The CDR3 contains 14 residues. The CDR3 nucleotides read TGTGCCAGCAGGCTCCACAGGGGAAACACTGAAGCTTTCTTT. Encoded protein: CASRLHRGNTEAFF.

In this sample, this clone turned up a few times. The sample carries other DNA sequences with the same CDR3. The chain employs TRBV6-5 and TRBJ2-1; 7 positions match TRBD2. The CDR3 has 14 amino acids. The V and J ends lost 0 bases and 4 bases, in that order; junction bases with no gene match: 0. Germline lookup yields CDR1 MNHEY and CDR2 SVGAGI. The CDR3 DNA is TGTGCCAGCAGTTACTCGCGGGGGTACAATGAGCAGTTCTTC. Protein: CASSYSRGYNEQFF.

The chain couples TRBV23-1 to TRBJ2-7, with TRBD1 as a possible D gene (6 bases). TRBV23-1 is marked as an open reading frame, function uncertain. Trimming took off 7 bases at V and 4 bases at J, with 20 bases between the two ends. This CDR3 is built from 15 residues. As DNA, the CDR3 is TGCGCCAGCACCCTCCCTAGGACAGAAATTTACGAGCAGTACTTC. Protein: CASTLPRTEIYEQYF.

The chain carries TRBV9 and TRBJ2-5; D unclear. Between the trimmed V and J ends, which lost 4 bases and 2 bases, there was a span of 12 bases. This CDR3 spans 14 amino acids. Germline V gene data show CDR1 as SGDLS and CDR2 as YYNGEE. CDR3 protein: CASSLGSIQETQYF. In DNA, the CDR3 is TGTGCCAGCAGCCTCGGGTCAATTCAAGAGACCCAGTACTTC.

V is TRBV6-4 and J is TRBJ2-2; tentatively, D is TRBD2 (7 bases). The CDR3 sequence is 14 residues long. V lost 4 bases to trimming and J lost 6 bases, with 12 bases between them. Germline CDR1 is MRHNA and CDR2 is SNTAGT. The CDR3 DNA sequence: TGTGCCAGCAGTGTACAGGGAGGGTCCGGGGAGCTGTTTTTT. It encodes CASSVQGGSGELFF.

The chain couples TRBV4-3 to TRBJ2-2; possibly TRBD1 for D (5 bases). Trimming left V 5 bases short and J 1 base short, with 14 bases between. CDR3 length: 16 amino acids. The germline CDR1 and CDR2 sequences are LGHNA and YSLEER. Here the CDR3 DNA reads TGCGCCAGCAGCGATACAGGCGACTTGAACACCGGGGAGCTGTTTTTT. Protein: CASSDTGDLNTGELFF.

The rearrangement links TRBV5-6 to TRBJ1-6; D gene uncertain. Between the trimmed V and J ends, which lost 2 bases and 7 bases, there was a span of 13 bases. Germline CDR1 SGHDT, CDR2 YYEEEE. This CDR3 has 15 amino acids. CDR3 bases: TGTGCCAGCAGCTTTGGAGGGCGTGGCAATTCACCCCTCCACTTT. It translates to CASSFGGRGNSPLHF.

This clone is a singleton in its sample. The V gene is TRBV4-3, the J gene TRBJ1-5; D gene uncertain. The germline V gene has CDR1 LGHNA and CDR2 YSLEER. The CDR3 loop spans 13 amino acids. V was pared by 2 bases and J by 9 bases, with 11 bases between. The chain's CDR3 is CASSQPLSGPQHF. The CDR3, as DNA: TGCGCCAGCAGCCAACCGCTTTCGGGGCCCCAGCATTTT.

The chain joins TRBV4-1 to TRBJ2-7; 7 bases are shared with TRBD1. Germline V CDR1 and CDR2: MGHRA, YSYEKL. The CDR3 covers 14 residues. J was trimmed by 6 bases and V by 3 bases; bases with no gene match: 8. The CDR3 protein is CASSQARDRSEQYF. The CDR3 DNA sequence: TGCGCCAGCAGCCAGGCCCGGGACAGAAGCGAGCAGTACTTC.

The chain couples TRBV7-9 to TRBJ1-6; TRBD1 matches 8 bases. With 6 bases clipped from V and 9 bases from J, the junction kept 7 bases outside the gene matches. CDR3 size: 14 residues. The V gene's germline CDR1 is SEHNR and CDR2 FQNEAQ (reference sequence). CDR3 region: CASSDRQGTSPLHF. DNA for the CDR3: TGTGCCAGCAGTGACCGACAGGGGACTTCACCCCTCCACTTT.

The chain combines TRBV5-1 with TRBJ1-2, with TRBD1 matching 8 bases. The germline CDR1 and CDR2 sequences are SGHRS and YFSETQ. The CDR3 runs 14 residues. J lost 8 bases, V lost 4 bases, and 10 bases had no gene match. The CDR3 here is CASSGGQGARGYTF. In nucleotides, the CDR3 is TGCGCCAGCAGCGGAGGGCAGGGGGCTCGAGGCTACACCTTC.

The J gene is TRBJ2-7, the V gene TRBV5-6; 9 bases agree with TRBD1. Germline trimming cut 5 bases from V and 4 bases from J; bases unmatched to any gene: 10. Germline values: CDR1 SGHDT, CDR2 YYEEEE. The CDR3 loop spans 15 amino acids. DNA for the CDR3: TGTGCCAGCAGACTACTACAGGGGGCGCAGTACGAGCAGTACTTC. It specifies CASRLLQGAQYEQYF.

This chain joins TRBV5-4 and TRBJ2-1; TRBD1 might be the D (6 bases). Trimming left V 4 bases short and J 6 bases short, with 17 bases between. This CDR3 has 15 amino acids. Germline-derived CDR1 and CDR2 are SGHNT and YYREEE (reference sequence). The CDR3 is CASSPKGGVSNEQFF. The CDR3 bases are TGTGCCAGCAGCCCAAAAGGGGGAGTTAGCAATGAGCAGTTCTTC. Using reference TRBV5-4 and TRBJ2-1 for the parts outside the CDR3, the full variable domain is ETGVTQSPTHLIKTRGQQVTLRCSSQSGHNTVSWYQQALGQGPQFIFQYYREEENGRGNFPPRFSGLQFPNYSSELNVNALELDDSALYLCASSPKGGVSNEQFFGPGTRLTVL.

J is TRBJ1-6 and V is TRBV30; 7 positions agree with TRBD1. J gave up 8 bases and V 4 bases, and 5 bases lay outside the gene matches. This CDR3 has 13 amino acids. From germline, CDR1 is GTSNPN and CDR2 SVGIG (reference sequence). CDR3 nucleotides: TGTGCCTGGACGGACAGGAGGGATTCACCCCTCCACTTT. Translation gives CAWTDRRDSPLHF.